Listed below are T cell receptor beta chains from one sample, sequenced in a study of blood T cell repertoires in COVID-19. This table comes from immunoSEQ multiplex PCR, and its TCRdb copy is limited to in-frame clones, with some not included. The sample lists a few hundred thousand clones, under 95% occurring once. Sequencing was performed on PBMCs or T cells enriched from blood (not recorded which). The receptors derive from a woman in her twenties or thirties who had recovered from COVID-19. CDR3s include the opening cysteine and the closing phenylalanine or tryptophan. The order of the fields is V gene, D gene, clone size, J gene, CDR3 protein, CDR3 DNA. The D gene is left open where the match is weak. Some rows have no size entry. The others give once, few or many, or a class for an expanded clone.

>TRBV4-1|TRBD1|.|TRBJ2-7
CASSQTGGYEQYF
TGCGCCAGCAGCCAGACAGGGGGCTACGAGCAGTACTTC
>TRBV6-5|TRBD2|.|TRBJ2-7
CASSYSASGTYEQYF
TGTGCCAGCAGTTACTCGGCTAGCGGGACCTACGAGCAGTACTTC
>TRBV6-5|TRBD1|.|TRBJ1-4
CASRDRVGLLFF
TGTGCCAGCCGGGACAGGGTCGGTCTACTGTTTTTT
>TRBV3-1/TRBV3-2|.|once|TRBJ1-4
CASSRNETEIVLLTKKLFF
TGTGCCAGCAGCCGAAACGAGACAGAAATTGTGTTGTTGACGAAAAAACTGTTTTTT
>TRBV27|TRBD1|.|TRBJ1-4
CASSPSGGQEGTNEKLFF
TGTGCCAGCAGTCCCTCTGGGGGACAGGAAGGCACTAATGAAAAACTGTTTTTT
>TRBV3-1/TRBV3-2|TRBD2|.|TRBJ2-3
CASSQVSAREVGTDTQYF
TGTGCCAGCAGCCAAGTTTCGGCGCGGGAGGTGGGAACAGATACGCAGTATTTT
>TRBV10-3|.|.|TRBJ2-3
CAISKGRELSTDTQYF
TGTGCCATCAGTAAAGGCAGGGAACTAAGCACAGATACGCAGTATTTT
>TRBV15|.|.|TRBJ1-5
CATSRTANQPQHF
TGTGCCACCAGCAGGACAGCCAATCAGCCCCAGCATTTT
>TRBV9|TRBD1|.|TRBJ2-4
CASSSMTGAGNIQYF
TGTGCCAGCAGCTCCATGACAGGGGCTGGAAACATTCAGTACTTC
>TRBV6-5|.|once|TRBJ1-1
CASSYVWRGGEAFF
TGTGCCAGCAGTTACGTCTGGAGGGGTGGTGAAGCTTTCTTT
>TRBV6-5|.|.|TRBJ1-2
CASSYYREAHNYGYTF
TGTGCCAGCAGTTACTACCGGGAAGCCCATAACTATGGCTACACCTTC
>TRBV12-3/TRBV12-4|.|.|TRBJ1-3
CASSLREGNTIYF
TGTGCCAGCAGTTTGAGGGAGGGAAACACCATATATTTT
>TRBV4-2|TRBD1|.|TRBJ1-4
CASSQRDRGNEKLFF
TGTGCCAGCAGCCAAAGGGACAGGGGCAATGAAAAACTGTTTTTT
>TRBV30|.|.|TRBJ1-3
CAWSRGIGTGNTIYF
TGTGCCTGGAGTAGGGGGATTGGGACTGGAAACACCATATATTTT
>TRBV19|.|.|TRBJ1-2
CASSVRGGGYTF
TGTGCCAGTAGTGTCCGGGGAGGAGGCTACACCTTC
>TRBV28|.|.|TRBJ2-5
CASNSQGGETQYF
TGTGCCAGCAATTCACAGGGCGGGGAGACCCAGTACTTC
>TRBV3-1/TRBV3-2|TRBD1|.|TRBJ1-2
CASSPLRDSFYGYTF
TGTGCCAGCAGCCCCCTTCGGGACAGCTTCTATGGCTACACCTTC
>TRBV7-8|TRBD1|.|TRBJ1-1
CASSLATGGEAEAFF
TGTGCCAGCAGCTTAGCGACAGGGGGCGAGGCTGAAGCTTTCTTT
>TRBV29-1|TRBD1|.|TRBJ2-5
CSVEGTVEGETQYF
TGCAGCGTGGAAGGGACAGTCGAGGGAGAGACCCAGTACTTC
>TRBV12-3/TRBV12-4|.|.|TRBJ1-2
CASSLSGDYGYTF
TGTGCCAGCAGTTTATCAGGGGACTATGGCTACACCTTC
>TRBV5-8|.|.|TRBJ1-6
CASSLVDSYNSPLHF
TGTGCCAGCAGCTTAGTGGACAGCTATAATTCACCCCTCCACTTT
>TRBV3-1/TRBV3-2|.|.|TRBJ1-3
CASSQLASGNTIYF
TGTGCCAGCAGCCAACTAGCCTCTGGAAACACCATATATTTT
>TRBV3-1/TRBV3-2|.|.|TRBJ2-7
CASSLWGEQHEQYF
TGTGCCAGCAGTCTATGGGGCGAGCAGCACGAGCAGTACTTC
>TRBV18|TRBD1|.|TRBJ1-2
CASSTSGQGVGYTF
TGTGCCAGCTCAACCTCGGGACAGGGGGTAGGCTACACCTTC
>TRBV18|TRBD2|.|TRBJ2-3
CASSPRLAGASTDTQYF
TGTGCCAGCTCACCAAGACTAGCGGGAGCCTCCACAGATACGCAGTATTTT
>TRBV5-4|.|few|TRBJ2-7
CASSLDRSYEQYF
TGTGCCAGCAGCTTGGACCGGTCCTACGAGCAGTACTTC
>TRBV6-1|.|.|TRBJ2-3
CASSEGGGAADTQYF
TGTGCCAGCAGTGAAGGGGGTGGGGCGGCAGATACGCAGTATTTT
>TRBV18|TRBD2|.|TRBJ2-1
CASSPPSSGSILGEQFF
TGTGCCAGCTCACCACCGTCTAGCGGGAGTATTCTAGGCGAGCAGTTCTTC
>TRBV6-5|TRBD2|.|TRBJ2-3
CASSRTSGTADTQYF
TGTGCCAGCAGTCGGACTAGCGGGACGGCAGATACGCAGTATTTT
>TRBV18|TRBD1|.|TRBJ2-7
CASSPRGQGAASGRNEQYF
TGTGCCAGCTCACCGAGGGGACAGGGGGCAGCTAGCGGGAGAAACGAGCAGTACTTC
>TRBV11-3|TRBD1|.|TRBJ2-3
CASSGTGTGVADTQYF
TGTGCCAGCAGCGGAACAGGGACAGGGGTAGCAGATACGCAGTATTTT
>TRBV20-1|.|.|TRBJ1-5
CSASVQYSNQPQHF
TGCAGTGCTAGTGTACAGTATAGCAATCAGCCCCAGCATTTT
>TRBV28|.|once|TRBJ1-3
CASSLKTSTGGSGNTIYF
TGTGCCAGCAGTTTAAAGACCTCCACGGGGGGCTCTGGAAACACCATATATTTT
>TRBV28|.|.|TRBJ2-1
CASYPATSSYNEQFF
TGTGCCAGTTACCCCGCCACGAGCTCCTACAATGAGCAGTTCTTC
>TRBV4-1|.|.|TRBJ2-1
CASRSGGGGGNEQFF
TGCGCCAGTAGATCTGGGGGGGGCGGGGGCAATGAGCAGTTCTTC
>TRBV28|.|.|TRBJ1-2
CASSLQGANYGYTF
TGTGCCAGCAGTTTACAAGGGGCTAACTATGGCTACACCTTC
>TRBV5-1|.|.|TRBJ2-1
CASSPAGLDKNEQFF
TGCGCCAGCAGCCCGGCAGGGTTAGATAAGAATGAGCAGTTCTTC
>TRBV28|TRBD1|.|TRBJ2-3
CASSFSGRGRTDTQYF
TGTGCCAGCAGTTTTTCCGGCAGGGGGCGAACAGATACGCAGTATTTT
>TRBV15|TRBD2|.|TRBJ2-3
CATSRNLAGNTDTQYF
TGTGCCACCAGCAGGAACCTAGCGGGTAACACAGATACGCAGTATTTT
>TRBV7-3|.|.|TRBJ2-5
CASSKKGGRETQYF
TGTGCCAGCAGCAAGAAGGGGGGGAGAGAGACCCAGTACTTC
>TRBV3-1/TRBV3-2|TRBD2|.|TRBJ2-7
CASSQDSGSYEQYF
TGTGCCAGCAGCCAAGACAGCGGGAGCTACGAGCAGTACTTC
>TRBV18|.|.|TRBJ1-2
CASSPEPEPYGYTF
TGTGCCAGCTCACCCGAACCGGAGCCTTATGGCTACACCTTC
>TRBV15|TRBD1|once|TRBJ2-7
CATSSDRGFYEQYF
TGTGCCACCAGCAGCGACAGGGGTTTCTACGAGCAGTACTTC
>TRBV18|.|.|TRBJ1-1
CASSPRESEAFF
TGTGCCAGCTCACCTCGGGAGAGTGAAGCTTTCTTT
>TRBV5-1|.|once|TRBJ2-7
CASSLTGMNYEQYF
TGCGCCAGCAGCTTAACAGGGATGAACTACGAGCAGTACTTC
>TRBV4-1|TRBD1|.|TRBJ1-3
CASSTVWDRASSGNTIYF
TGCGCCAGCAGTACCGTTTGGGACAGGGCCAGCTCTGGAAACACCATATATTTT
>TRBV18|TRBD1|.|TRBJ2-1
CASSWDRYYNEQFF
TGTGCCAGCTCATGGGACAGGTATTACAATGAGCAGTTCTTC
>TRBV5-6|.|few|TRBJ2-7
CASSVRDEQYF
TGTGCCAGCAGCGTTCGGGACGAGCAGTACTTC
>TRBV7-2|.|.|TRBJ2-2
CASSLAPSNTGELFF
TGTGCCAGCAGCTTAGCTCCTAGCAACACCGGGGAGCTGTTTTTT